The entry that follows covers one T cell receptor beta chain sequence. Its matching antigen is unknown. Researchers ran the PCR with 60 Vbeta and 13 Jbeta primers. TCRdb's table, derived via immunoSEQ multiplex PCR, lists solely in-frame clones and lacks some. The sample data list 200,000 to 250,000 clones. This specimen comes from a study of cytomegalovirus exposure and HLA in healthy donors. This CDR3 comprises 15 residues. Germline assignment: CDR1 MNHEY and CDR2 SVGAGI. With V trimmed by 5 bases and J by 5 bases, 11 bases remained unmatched. Study conclusions and caveats: Certain sequence variants were highly shared and formed a cluster, and this cluster was likely a sequencing artifact.

The sequence was collected from a woman aged 25 to 39 in good health and CMV-seropositive. Sequencing was carried out using PBMCs. The gene calls are TRBV6-5 and TRBJ2-7; 8 bases are a match to TRBD2. The CDR3: CASSPIAGLGDEQYF. DNA for the CDR3: TGTGCCAGCAGTCCCATAGCGGGGCTAGGAGACGAGCAGTACTTC.